A single sample gave rise to the 26 T cell receptor beta chains below, sequenced in a study of patients and donors after allogeneic stem cell transplantation. TCRdb processed the RT-PCR reads anew with MiXCR; each CDR3 protein has one entry. This sample has about a million distinct CDR3 sequences, with approximately 19% found just once. The sample consisted of blood, either unsorted or a sorted T cell fraction (not recorded which). The receptors stem from a human donor who was either an allogeneic HSCT recipient or a stem cell or donor lymphocyte infusion donor (not recorded which). It is not recorded whose cells these are; they may come from a transplant donor.

V is TRBV30 and J is TRBJ1-1, with D possibly TRBD1 on 5 matching bases. V gave up 5 bases and J gave up 1 base, with 29 bases separating them. The CDR3 length is 19 residues. Germline V CDR1 and CDR2: GTSNPN, SVGIG (reference sequence). The CDR3 sequence: CAWRGSGVATRTANTEAFF. Here the CDR3 DNA reads TGTGCCTGGCGGGGGAGTGGGGTCGCAACCCGGACGGCGAACACTGAAGCTTTCTTT.

This clonotype has a handful of counts. This chain connects TRBV3-1 to TRBJ2-7; 10 nucleotides align to TRBD2. The CDR3 totals 17 residues. Germline CDR1 and CDR2: LGHDT and YNNKEL (reference sequence). With 1 base clipped from V and 0 bases from J, the junction kept 6 bases outside the gene matches. The CDR3 nucleotides read TGTGCCAGCAGCCAAGGGCTAGCGGGAGCTCTCTCCTACGAGCAGTACTTC. Amino acids: CASSQGLAGALSYEQYF.

This chain connects TRBV5-1 to TRBJ1-5, with D tentatively TRBD1 (5 bases). This CDR3 contains 15 residues. Trimming took off 4 bases at V and 5 bases at J, with 16 bases between the two ends. Per the germline V gene, CDR1 is SGHRS and CDR2 is YFSETQ. The CDR3 nucleotides are TGCGCCAGCAGCCCTGGGGCGGTTGCGGATCAGCCCCAGCATTTT. Translated: CASSPGAVADQPQHF.

This clonotype appeared a few times. The V call is TRBV24-1, the J call TRBJ2-1; TRBD1 matches at 8 bases. The CDR3 runs to 15 residues. J was trimmed by 8 bases and V by 11 bases; bases with no gene match: 16. Germline CDR1 reads KGHDR; CDR2 reads SFDVKD. The CDR3 is CAIAPGGGGIYEQFF. Here the CDR3 DNA reads TGTGCCATCGCTCCAGGGGGCGGCGGTATCTATGAGCAGTTCTTC.

Only a few counts were recorded for this clonotype. The rearrangement uses TRBV12-3 or TRBV12-4 and TRBJ2-5; D assignment may be TRBD1 or TRBD2 (5 bases each). Trimming removed 5 bases at V and 7 bases at J, with 14 bases between. The CDR3 sequence is 13 residues long. In nucleotides, the CDR3 is TGTGCCAGCAGTGGGGACGGCGCTGGGACCCAGTACTTC. The encoded protein is CASSGDGAGTQYF.

This clonotype was counted between two and nine times. This chain links TRBV20-1 with TRBJ2-1, with D possibly called TRBD1 or TRBD2 (6 bases each). The CDR3 contains 16 residues. Germline CDR1 reads DFQATT; CDR2 reads SNEGSKA (reference sequence). Trimming stripped 6 bases from V and 2 bases from J, with 20 bases between. The CDR3 sequence: CSANLGVGGPYNEQFF. The CDR3 region has the DNA TGCAGTGCCAACTTGGGTGTCGGGGGCCCCTACAATGAGCAGTTCTTC.

The table lists this clonotype with a few counts. The CDR3 DNA is TGTGCCAGCAGTAACCCGACAGGGGCGCCGTACGAGCAGTACTTC. Amino acids: CASSNPTGAPYEQYF. The rearrangement links TRBV2 to TRBJ2-7, with TRBD1 identical over 8 bases. The junction had 10 bases not matched to a gene; V was cut back by 5 bases and J by 4 bases. The CDR3 has 15 amino acids. Germline V lookup: CDR1 SNHLY, CDR2 FYNNEI. The full variable domain, in which reference TRBV2 and TRBJ2-7 provide the parts outside the CDR3, is EPEVTQTPSHQVTQMGQEVILRCVPISNHLYFYWYRQILGQKVEFLVSFYNNEISEKSEIFDDQFSVERPDGSNFTLKIRSTKLEDSAMYFCASSNPTGAPYEQYFGPGTRLTVT.

This clonotype was observed a few times. CDR3 sequence (DNA): TGTGCCAGCTCACCAAAGGATGGCTACACCTTC. It encodes CASSPKDGYTF. The chain recombines TRBV18 with TRBJ1-2; D call uncertain. Germline V lookup: CDR1 KGHSH, CDR2 LQKENI. The CDR3 is 11 amino acids. Trimming removed 2 bases from V and 6 bases from J, with 4 bases in between.

This clonotype was found many times. The chain uses TRBV10-3 and TRBJ1-2; 11 bases line up with TRBD1. The CDR3 contains 16 residues. Trimming took 4 bases from V and 2 from J; bases not matched to a gene: 6. The germline gives CDR1 ENHRY, CDR2 SYGVKD. CDR3 nucleotide sequence: TGTGCCATCAGTGGGACAGGGGGCTTAACAAACTATGGCTACACCTTC. Amino acid sequence: CAISGTGGLTNYGYTF.

This clonotype has just a few counts. The chain has TRBV12-3 or TRBV12-4 and TRBJ2-2; D gene uncertain. V was cut by 4 bases and J by 0 bases, with 12 bases left in between. The CDR3 has 16 residues. The CDR3 is CASSSRLSANTGELFF. The CDR3 nucleotides are TGTGCCAGCAGTTCCCGACTGAGTGCGAACACCGGGGAGCTGTTTTTT.

This sequence joins TRBV25-1 and TRBJ2-2; possibly TRBD1 for D (5 bases). CDR1 MGHDK and CDR2 SYGVNS come from the germline V gene. The CDR3 is 16 amino acids. Trimming removed 3 bases from V and 4 bases from J, with 15 bases in between. The CDR3 coding sequence is TGTGCCAGCAGTGACTCTGACAGTTATAGCACCGGGGAGCTGTTTTTT. Amino acids: CASSDSDSYSTGELFF.

The chain carries TRBV4-1 and TRBJ2-5; 8 nucleotides agree with TRBD1. This CDR3 is 14 amino acids long. In germline, CDR1 is MGHRA, CDR2 YSYEKL. The trim removed 4 bases at V and 3 bases at J, leaving 4 bases unmatched. In DNA, the CDR3 is TGCGCCAGCAGCCGACGACAGGGGAAAGAGACCCAGTACTTC. The encoded protein is CASSRRQGKETQYF.

This chain links TRBV29-1 with TRBJ2-1; D uncertain. Germline CDR1 is SQVTM and CDR2 is ANQGSEA. V lost 7 bases to trimming and J lost 8 bases, with 15 bases between them. The CDR3 is made up of 12 amino acids. CDR3 sequence: CSAPSGRHEQFF. In DNA form, the CDR3 reads TGCAGCGCCCCTTCCGGACGCCATGAGCAGTTCTTC.

This clonotype appeared many times. The chain has TRBV20-1 and TRBJ2-7; D perhaps matches TRBD1 (6 bases). Germline CDR1 reads DFQATT; CDR2 reads SNEGSKA (reference sequence). This CDR3 region has 14 residues. With 2 bases removed from V and 3 bases from J, the gap between germline ends came to 14 bases. DNA for the CDR3: TGCAGTGCTAGACTATTCCGGGACAACTACGAGCAGTACTTC. Its protein product is CSARLFRDNYEQYF.

This clonotype was observed at least ten times. The gene calls are TRBV12-3 or TRBV12-4 and TRBJ1-2, with 8 bases fitting TRBD1. This CDR3 has 15 residues. The V segment lost 2 bases and the J segment 8 bases; nucleotides outside the gene matches: 10. The CDR3, as DNA: TGTGCCAGCAGTTTATACGAGACAGGGGTTTTGGGCTACACCTTC. Protein product: CASSLYETGVLGYTF.

The V call is TRBV12-3 or TRBV12-4, the J call TRBJ2-7; TRBD1 matches 7 bases. J lost 0 bases, V lost 10 bases, and 6 bases had no gene match. The CDR3 covers 13 residues. The CDR3 loop is CAIGQVSSYEQYF. The CDR3 DNA follows: TGTGCCATTGGACAGGTGAGCTCCTACGAGCAGTACTTC.

This clonotype was observed a few times. The chain links TRBV12-3 or TRBV12-4 to TRBJ2-5; 8 nucleotides match TRBD1. V shed 7 bases, J shed 7 bases, and the junction held 11 bases outside the gene matches. The length of the CDR3 is 14 residues. CDR3 protein: CASTPGQGWGTQYF. The CDR3, as DNA: TGTGCCAGCACACCCGGACAGGGTTGGGGGACCCAGTACTTC.

Regarding this clonotype: Being one base from a much bigger clone, this may be a read error. The chain is built from TRBV20-1 and TRBJ1-2; D gene ambiguous. Germline assignment: CDR1 DFQATT and CDR2 SNEGSKA (reference sequence). The CDR3 covers 13 residues. In DNA, the CDR3 is TGCAGTGGTAGAGATTGGCGGGGTTATGGCTACACCTTC. The encoded protein is CSGRDWRGYGYTF.

A word on this clonotype: Germline and junction disagree at one end, which may indicate a read error. The chain links TRBV4-3 to TRBJ2-7; possibly TRBD1 for D (6 bases). The CDR3 totals 15 residues. Per germline, CDR1 LGHNA and CDR2 YSLEER. The CDR3 sequence is CASSEEADSAYEQYF. As DNA, the CDR3 is TGCGCCAGCAGCGAAGAAGCGGACAGCGCCTACGAGCAGTACTTC.

The chain uses TRBV7-2 and TRBJ2-7; the D gene is possibly TRBD1 (6 bases). The CDR3 contains 15 residues. Trimming took off 1 base at V and 2 bases at J, with 12 bases between the two ends. Germline V gene data show CDR1 as SGHTA and CDR2 as FQGNSA. The CDR3 sequence: CASSLDPQGPYEQYF. The CDR3 region has the DNA TGTGCCAGCAGCTTAGACCCACAGGGACCCTACGAGCAGTACTTC.

This clonotype showed up just a few times. The gene calls are TRBV7-7 and TRBJ2-5, with 8 positions matching TRBD2. The CDR3 consists of 14 residues. With V trimmed by 5 bases and J by 2 bases, 4 bases remained unmatched. CDR1 SSHAT and CDR2 FNYEAQ come from the germline V gene (reference sequence). The CDR3 sequence is CASSPREGQETQYF. Written as DNA, the CDR3 is TGTGCCAGCAGCCCCCGGGAGGGTCAAGAGACCCAGTACTTC.

CDR3 coding DNA: TGCGCCAGCAGCTCCGGACTAGCGGGAGGGCCGGGCACCGGGGAGCTGTTTTTT. Protein: CASSSGLAGGPGTGELFF. This chain connects TRBV5-1 to TRBJ2-2; 15 bases match TRBD2. The CDR3 is 18 amino acids. V shed 3 bases, J shed 4 bases, and the junction held 7 bases outside the gene matches. Germline V lookup: CDR1 SGHRS, CDR2 YFSETQ.

V gene TRBV16 combines with J gene TRBJ2-6, with D possibly TRBD2 on 6 matching bases. Between the trimmed V and J ends, which lost 4 bases and 0 bases, there was a span of 16 bases. The CDR3 sequence is 18 residues long. In germline, CDR1 is KGHSY, CDR2 FQNENV. The CDR3 DNA reads as TGTGCCAGCAGCCCCCTAAGGGACTTACCCTCTGGGGCCAACGTCCTGACTTTC. Amino acid sequence: CASSPLRDLPSGANVLTF.

The sample holds a few counts of this clonotype. This rearrangement joins TRBV15 to TRBJ2-7; TRBD1 matches 10 bases. CDR1 is LNHNV, CDR2 YYDKDF, per germline (reference sequence). With V trimmed by 1 base and J by 3 bases, 3 bases remained unmatched. The CDR3 sequence is 15 residues long. CDR3 sequence reads: CATSRGWTGGYEQYF. CDR3 DNA sequence: TGTGCCACCAGCAGAGGATGGACAGGGGGCTACGAGCAGTACTTC.

Many counts were recorded for this clonotype. Germline and junction disagree at one end, which may indicate a read error. CDR3 nucleotide sequence: TGTGCCAGCAGTTCGGACTACGAGCAGTACTTC. Encoded protein: CASSSDYEQYF. The V gene is TRBV5-1, the J gene TRBJ2-7, with D hard to call. Germline assignment: CDR1 SGHRS and CDR2 YFSETQ. This CDR3 region has 11 residues.

The chain carries TRBV12-3 or TRBV12-4 and TRBJ1-6, with D unclear. The V end was cut by 2 bases, the J end by 7 bases, with 9 bases between. This CDR3 is built from 14 residues. In nucleotides, the CDR3 is TGTGCCAGCAGTTTATCGGGTTGGAATTCACCCCTCCACTTT. This codes for CASSLSGWNSPLHF.